Listed here are 32 T cell receptor beta chains from one sample, sequenced in a study of CD8 T cells in ankylosing spondylitis. TCRdb re-called the 5' RACE reads with MiXCR, one entry per CDR3 protein. The data hold 250,000 to 400,000 distinct CDR3 sequences, with around a tenth observed a single time. The sample comprised blood, either unsorted or a sorted T cell fraction (not recorded which). The receptors come from a female donor with ankylosing spondylitis or in good health (not recorded which).

This clonotype was detected ten times or more. The chain joins TRBV4-2 to TRBJ2-1; 8 positions agree with TRBD2. The junction had 7 bases not matched to a gene; V was cut back by 2 bases and J by 7 bases. The CDR3 consists of 15 residues. Germline CDR1 and CDR2: LGHNA and YNFKEQ. CDR3 residues: CASSQSSGGTNEQFF. In nucleotides, the CDR3 is TGTGCCAGCAGCCAATCCAGCGGGGGAACGAATGAGCAGTTCTTC.

This clonotype was observed many times. The V call is TRBV7-2, the J call TRBJ2-7; 7 bases align to TRBD1. Germline values: CDR1 SGHTA, CDR2 FQGNSA. With V trimmed by 10 bases and J by 2 bases, 17 bases remained unmatched. The CDR3 runs to 16 residues. The CDR3 spells CAIGTWTGQGPYEQYF. CDR3 nucleotides: TGTGCCATTGGAACCTGGACAGGACAAGGCCCCTACGAGCAGTACTTC.

This clonotype was detected many times. The chain has TRBV20-1 and TRBJ2-5, with 7 bases fitting TRBD2. The CDR3 covers 14 residues. Per the germline V gene, CDR1 is DFQATT and CDR2 is SNEGSKA (reference sequence). The V segment lost 4 bases and the J segment 0 bases; nucleotides outside the gene matches: 5. CDR3 amino acids: CSANFGRHQETQYF. CDR3 DNA: TGCAGTGCTAATTTCGGGAGGCACCAAGAGACCCAGTACTTC.

This clonotype showed up many times. CDR3 protein: CASSFKRGTGELFF. The CDR3, as DNA: TGTGCCAGCAGTTTTAAGAGGGGCACCGGGGAGCTGTTTTTT. The gene calls are TRBV12-3 or TRBV12-4 and TRBJ2-2; D possibly uses TRBD1 or TRBD2 (5 bases each). The CDR3 runs to 14 residues. V was pared by 3 bases and J by 4 bases, with 9 bases between.

The rearrangement uses TRBV15 and TRBJ1-5; D not resolved. V lost 5 bases to trimming and J lost 7 bases, with 21 bases between them. Germline CDR1 is LNHNV and CDR2 is YYDKDF (reference sequence). The CDR3 runs to 16 residues. The CDR3 here is CATSGRDRVPPQPQHF. The CDR3 DNA follows: TGTGCCACCAGCGGGAGGGATAGGGTTCCCCCACAGCCCCAGCATTTT.

In its sample, this clonotype was seen many times. The chain recombines TRBV5-1 with TRBJ2-1; 11 bases align to TRBD2. Germline assignment: CDR1 SGHRS and CDR2 YFSETQ. V gave up 3 bases and J gave up 2 bases; unmatched junction bases: 4. This CDR3 comprises 16 residues. CDR3 sequence (DNA): TGCGCCAGCAGCTCCGGGACTAGCGGAGCCTACAATGAGCAGTTCTTC. This translates into CASSSGTSGAYNEQFF.

The chain uses TRBV14 and TRBJ2-2; D is possibly TRBD1 or TRBD2 (5 bases each). V lost 6 bases, J lost 6 bases, and 11 bases lay in between. This CDR3 comprises 13 residues. Germline loops: CDR1 SGHDN, CDR2 FVKESK. The CDR3 DNA sequence: TGTGCCAGCAGAATGGGACCCGCCGGGGAGCTGTTTTTT. This encodes CASRMGPAGELFF.

The rearrangement uses TRBV12-3 or TRBV12-4 and TRBJ2-7, with 10 positions matching TRBD2. This CDR3 region has 14 residues. V lost 6 bases to trimming and J lost 1 base; unmatched junction nucleotides: 3. CDR3 protein: CASRQAGGSYEQYF. In DNA form, the CDR3 reads TGTGCCAGCAGGCAAGCGGGAGGGTCCTACGAGCAGTACTTC.

Of note for this clonotype: At one boundary the junction diverges from the germline segment, which might be a read error. This rearrangement joins TRBV5-5 to TRBJ2-3; 7 bases map to TRBD1. CDR3 length: 16 residues. Germline V gene data show CDR1 as SGHKS and CDR2 as YYEKEE (reference sequence). CDR3 in DNA: TGTGCCAGCGGCTTGAGGCCCAGGGGGAAGGTGAATACGCAGTATTTT. Protein: CASGLRPRGKVNTQYF.

In its sample, this clonotype was seen many times. As DNA, the CDR3 is TGTGCCAGCAGCTCCCCGAGAGGACAGTTGACCTACAATGAGCAGTTCTTC. Translation gives CASSSPRGQLTYNEQFF. The V and J genes are TRBV7-9 and TRBJ2-1, with D possibly being TRBD1 (6 bases). Trimming left V 4 bases short and J 2 bases short, with 18 bases between. In germline, CDR1 is SEHNR, CDR2 FQNEAQ (reference sequence). CDR3 length: 17 amino acids.

The sample holds many counts of this clonotype. The CDR3 here is CASSVLAGVQETQYF. As DNA, the CDR3 is TGCGCCAGCAGCGTACTAGCGGGAGTTCAAGAGACCCAGTACTTC. The chain couples TRBV5-1 to TRBJ2-5; TRBD2 matches at 11 bases. This CDR3 region has 15 residues. Germline CDR1 and CDR2: SGHRS and YFSETQ. Trimming at V came to 4 bases and at J to 2 bases, leaving 4 bases not matched to a gene.

This clonotype was detected ten times or more. The chain joins TRBV5-1 to TRBJ1-1; 8 bases are a match to TRBD1. Trimming removed 4 bases from V and 2 bases from J; junction bases left unmatched: 4. The CDR3 has 14 residues. Germline-derived CDR1 and CDR2 are SGHRS and YFSETQ. DNA for the CDR3: TGCGCCAGCAGCCCCGACAGGGGAAACACTGAAGCTTTCTTT. Its translation is CASSPDRGNTEAFF.

This clonotype was recorded a few times. The gene calls are TRBV7-2 and TRBJ2-2; D remains ambiguous. The CDR3 loop spans 15 amino acids. Germline V gene lookup returns CDR1 SGHTA and CDR2 FQGNSA. The germline V and J ends were trimmed by 4 bases and 0 bases, with 9 bases remaining between them. The CDR3 coding sequence is TGTGCCAGCAGCTCGTCGGCCGCGAACACCGGGGAGCTGTTTTTT. It is translated as CASSSSAANTGELFF.

This clonotype came up a few times. The chain joins TRBV7-6 to TRBJ2-7, with D possibly TRBD1 on 6 matching bases. From germline, CDR1 is SGHVS and CDR2 FNYEAQ. V lost 4 bases and J lost 4, with 20 bases in between. The CDR3 covers 16 residues. CDR3: CASSSTTGTPAYEQYF. CDR3 nucleotide sequence: TGTGCCAGCAGCTCAACTACCGGGACACCGGCATACGAGCAGTACTTC.

This clonotype came up a few times. The CDR3 bases are TGCGCCAGCAGCCGGCTAGGCGGCGGACTAGCGCTCGAGCAGTACTTC. This sequence encodes CASSRLGGGLALEQYF. The chain employs TRBV5-1 and TRBJ2-7; TRBD2 agrees at 9 bases. Germline V lookup: CDR1 SGHRS, CDR2 YFSETQ. This CDR3 region has 16 residues. V gave up 4 bases and J gave up 6 bases; unmatched junction bases: 14. The entire variable domain, with the rest obtained from reference TRBV5-1 and TRBJ2-7, is as follows: KAGVTQTPRYLIKTRGQQVTLSCSPISGHRSVSWYQQTPGQGLQFLFEYFSETQRNKGNFPGRFSGRQFSNSRSEMNVSTLELGDSALYLCASSRLGGGLALEQYFGPGTRLTVT.

The rearrangement links TRBV19 to TRBJ2-2; a weak D match, TRBD1 (5 bases). The V gene lost 7 bases and the J gene lost 0 bases, with 21 bases spanning the gap. The germline CDR1 and CDR2 sequences are LNHDA and SQIVND (reference sequence). CDR3 length: 18 residues. The chain's CDR3 is CASTGVHWGGANTGELFF. The CDR3 nucleotides read TGTGCCAGTACTGGAGTTCATTGGGGCGGAGCGAACACCGGGGAGCTGTTTTTT.

This clonotype has ten or more counts. The chain couples TRBV7-2 to TRBJ2-3; 10 nucleotides align to TRBD1. The CDR3 is made up of 15 amino acids. CDR1 is SGHTA and CDR2 is FQGNSA in the germline V gene. The ends lost 2 bases at V and 4 bases at J; junction bases unmatched: 3. DNA for the CDR3: TGTGCCAGCAGCTTACGGGACAGGGGTCCAGATACGCAGTATTTT. As protein: CASSLRDRGPDTQYF.

There are many counts of this clonotype. The chain carries TRBV20-1 and TRBJ1-5; 9 bases line up with TRBD1. The CDR3 covers 15 residues. V lost 4 bases and J lost 4; bases outside the gene matches: 8. Germline V gene data show CDR1 as DFQATT and CDR2 as SNEGSKA (reference sequence). The CDR3 spells CSAMVGTGRNQPQHF. In nucleotides, the CDR3 is TGCAGTGCTATGGTGGGGACAGGGAGGAATCAGCCCCAGCATTTT.

The chain joins TRBV7-8 to TRBJ2-3; 12 bases line up with TRBD1. There are 19 residues in the CDR3. The germline CDR1 and CDR2 sequences are SGHVS and FQNEAQ. V shed 4 bases, J shed 3 bases, and the junction held 14 bases outside the gene matches. The CDR3 loop reads CASSSDFRDRGLGTDTQYF. As DNA, the CDR3 is TGTGCCAGCAGCTCTGATTTTCGGGACAGGGGGCTAGGAACAGATACGCAGTATTTT.

This clonotype was counted at least ten times. The rearrangement links TRBV9 to TRBJ2-1; TRBD1 matches 9 bases. The CDR3 spans 15 residues. V lost 0 bases and J lost 9; bases outside the gene matches: 7. Germline assignment: CDR1 SGDLS and CDR2 YYNGEE. CDR3 residues: CASSVEGQGVVEQFF. DNA of the CDR3: TGTGCCAGCAGCGTAGAGGGACAGGGAGTGGTTGAGCAGTTCTTC.

This chain connects TRBV3-1 to TRBJ1-2; TRBD1 is a possible D gene (5 bases). V gave up 0 bases and J gave up 3 bases, with 11 bases separating them. The CDR3 runs 15 residues. Germline V lookup: CDR1 LGHDT, CDR2 YNNKEL (reference sequence). The CDR3 reads CASSQDALRDYGYTF. CDR3 coding DNA: TGTGCCAGCAGCCAAGATGCCCTCAGGGACTATGGCTACACCTTC. Full variable domain (remainder filled in from reference TRBV3-1 and TRBJ1-2): DTAVSQTPKYLVTQMGNDKSIKCEQNLGHDTMYWYKQDSKKFLKIMFSYNNKELIINETVPNRFSPKSPDKAHLNLHINSLELGDSAVYFCASSQDALRDYGYTFGSGTRLTVV.

This clonotype has only a few counts. The CDR3 region is CASSQALGGEQYF. The CDR3 bases are TGCGCCAGCAGCCAAGCGTTGGGGGGCGAGCAGTACTTC. The V gene is TRBV4-3, the J gene TRBJ2-7; D might be TRBD2 (6 bases). Trimming pared 1 base from V and 6 bases from J, leaving 10 bases between. The germline gives CDR1 LGHNA, CDR2 YSLEER. CDR3 length: 13 amino acids.

This clonotype was counted at least ten times. This chain links TRBV20-1 with TRBJ2-3, with D hard to call. In germline, CDR1 is DFQATT, CDR2 SNEGSKA (reference sequence). There are 13 residues in the CDR3. Deletions cut 1 base from V and 3 bases from J, with 8 bases between. The CDR3 spells CSARGGPTDTQYF. In nucleotides, the CDR3 is TGCAGTGCTAGAGGAGGCCCTACAGATACGCAGTATTTT.

The chain carries TRBV5-1 and TRBJ2-1; a weak D match, TRBD2 (5 bases). Germline CDR1 SGHRS, CDR2 YFSETQ. The CDR3 is 14 residues long. The V and J ends lost 3 bases and 9 bases respectively, with 16 bases between them. The CDR3 sequence: CASSSSSQSGEQFF. The CDR3 region has the DNA TGCGCCAGCAGCTCCTCTAGCCAGAGTGGTGAGCAGTTCTTC.

This clonotype appeared many times. The chain has TRBV12-3 or TRBV12-4 and TRBJ1-5; TRBD1 matches at 8 bases. The CDR3 totals 15 residues. V was pared by 3 bases and J by 6 bases, with 7 bases of the junction left unmatched. In DNA form, the CDR3 reads TGTGCCAGCAGTTTCTCAGGGGGCGCGGGTCAGCCCCAGCATTTT. It encodes CASSFSGGAGQPQHF.

V and J are TRBV13 and TRBJ2-2; 7 nucleotides align to TRBD1. With 5 bases clipped from V and 0 bases from J, the junction kept 9 bases outside the gene matches. The CDR3 contains 17 residues. Germline CDR1 and CDR2: PRHDT and FYEKMQ (reference sequence). The DNA of the CDR3 is TGTGCCAGCAGCCCGCCGGGACAGCCTCCGAACACCGGGGAGCTGTTTTTT. This codes for CASSPPGQPPNTGELFF.

This clonotype turned up a few times. This chain joins TRBV7-2 and TRBJ1-3; D gene ambiguous. V lost 5 bases to trimming and J lost 0 bases, with 11 bases between them. The germline V gene has CDR1 SGHTA and CDR2 FQGNSA. There are 15 residues in the CDR3. CDR3 DNA: TGTGCCAGCAGCCCCGTCGGGCTCTCTGGAAACACCATATATTTT. Protein product: CASSPVGLSGNTIYF.

Only a few counts were recorded for this clonotype. The genes are TRBV5-5 and TRBJ2-1; 9 bases fit TRBD1. The trim removed 5 bases at V and 7 bases at J, leaving 7 bases unmatched. The CDR3 runs to 14 residues. Per germline, CDR1 SGHKS and CDR2 YYEKEE (reference sequence). The CDR3, as DNA: TGTGCCAGCAGATATGACAGGGGGTTAAATGAGCAGTTCTTC. Translation: CASRYDRGLNEQFF.

This clonotype was counted many times. The V gene is TRBV5-1, the J gene TRBJ1-5; no clear D. The V gene's germline CDR1 is SGHRS and CDR2 YFSETQ. The CDR3 sequence is 14 residues long. Trimming removed 0 bases from V and 5 bases from J, with 9 bases in between. CDR3 amino acids: CASSLGGFDQPQHF. CDR3 coding DNA: TGCGCCAGCAGCTTGGGAGGGTTTGATCAGCCCCAGCATTTT.

This clonotype was detected many times. The rearrangement joins TRBV20-1 to TRBJ1-1; maybe TRBD1 (5 bases). This CDR3 is built from 12 residues. From germline, CDR1 is DFQATT and CDR2 SNEGSKA (reference sequence). The ends were cut back, 4 bases at V and 4 bases at J, with 10 bases in the middle. The CDR3 reads CSAIPGSTEAFF. Here the CDR3 DNA reads TGCAGTGCTATTCCAGGGAGCACTGAAGCTTTCTTT.

This clonotype was found many times. CDR3 residues: CASSFSLALNQPQHF. The DNA for the CDR3 is TGTGCCAGCAGTTTCTCCCTCGCCTTAAATCAGCCCCAGCATTTT. The chain links TRBV12-3 or TRBV12-4 to TRBJ1-5; D uncertain. There are 15 residues in the CDR3. Trimming pared 3 bases from V and 4 bases from J, leaving 13 bases between.

Many counts were recorded for this clonotype. This rearrangement joins TRBV7-9 to TRBJ2-3, with D hard to call. CDR3 size: 13 residues. Germline V gene data show CDR1 as SEHNR and CDR2 as FQNEAQ (reference sequence). The V and J ends lost 9 bases and 3 bases respectively, with 13 bases between them. The CDR3 is CASLVIGTDTQYF. Here the CDR3 DNA reads TGTGCCAGTTTAGTCATTGGGACAGATACGCAGTATTTT.